The rows below give T cell receptor beta chains drawn from one sample of a study of cytomegalovirus exposure and HLA in healthy donors. Sequenced by immunoSEQ multiplex PCR; TCRdb stores in-frame clones only, minus some. The sample lists 90,000 to 130,000 clones, about 70% occurring once. Material for sequencing was PBMCs. These receptors all stem from a woman in her twenties or thirties in good health and CMV-seronegative. CDR3s include the opening cysteine and the closing phenylalanine or tryptophan. A D gene is named only where the DNA matches it firmly. Clone size is stated in some rows and not others, as once, few, many or a class when expanded.

v_call: TRBV5-5
d_call: TRBD1
j_call: TRBJ2-5
clone_size: .
cdr3_length: 16
cdr3_aa: CASSLGQGATGETQYF
cdr3_nt: TGTGCCAGCAGCTTGGGACAGGGGGCGACAGGAGAGACCCAGTACTTC

v_call: TRBV7-2
d_call: .
j_call: TRBJ1-2
clone_size: .
cdr3_length: 13
cdr3_aa: CASSPHKNYGYTF
cdr3_nt: TGTGCCAGCAGCCCCCACAAGAACTATGGCTACACCTTC

v_call: TRBV30
d_call: TRBD1
j_call: TRBJ1-2
clone_size: .
cdr3_length: 14
cdr3_aa: CAWTIRQGRGGYTF
cdr3_nt: TGTGCCTGGACCATCAGACAGGGGAGGGGTGGCTACACCTTC

v_call: TRBV7-8
d_call: TRBD1
j_call: TRBJ1-1
clone_size: .
cdr3_length: 14
cdr3_aa: CASIVQGAGTEAFF
cdr3_nt: TGTGCCAGCATCGTCCAGGGGGCAGGGACTGAAGCTTTCTTT

v_call: TRBV11-3
d_call: TRBD1
j_call: TRBJ1-2
clone_size: .
cdr3_length: 15
cdr3_aa: CASSLDGTGTYGYTF
cdr3_nt: TGTGCCAGCAGCTTAGATGGGACAGGGACCTATGGCTACACCTTC

v_call: TRBV7-9
d_call: .
j_call: TRBJ2-7
clone_size: .
cdr3_length: 15
cdr3_aa: CASSLALDSLSEQYF
cdr3_nt: TGTGCCAGCAGCTTAGCGCTAGATTCGCTGTCTGAGCAGTACTTC

v_call: TRBV7-6
d_call: .
j_call: TRBJ2-3
clone_size: .
cdr3_length: 12
cdr3_aa: CASSLGLDTQYF
cdr3_nt: TGTGCCAGCAGCTTAGGGCTAGATACGCAGTATTTT

v_call: TRBV7-9
d_call: TRBD1
j_call: TRBJ2-1
clone_size: once
cdr3_length: 15
cdr3_aa: CASSSLTGGKNEQFF
cdr3_nt: TGTGCCAGCAGCTCATTGACAGGGGGTAAGAATGAGCAGTTCTTC

v_call: TRBV5-1
d_call: TRBD2
j_call: TRBJ2-3
clone_size: few
cdr3_length: 18
cdr3_aa: CASSLGIRTSGSTDTQYF
cdr3_nt: TGCGCCAGCAGCTTGGGGATTCGGACTAGCGGAAGCACAGATACGCAGTATTTT

v_call: TRBV4-3
d_call: .
j_call: TRBJ2-3
clone_size: once
cdr3_length: 16
cdr3_aa: CASSQEVPATGTAQYF
cdr3_nt: TGCGCCAGCAGCCAAGAGGTCCCGGCCACTGGAACAGCGCAGTATTTT

v_call: TRBV7-9
d_call: TRBD1
j_call: TRBJ2-7
clone_size: .
cdr3_length: 14
cdr3_aa: CASSFGQGRSGQYF
cdr3_nt: TGTGCCAGCAGCTTTGGACAGGGGAGGAGCGGGCAGTACTTC

v_call: TRBV11-3
d_call: TRBD2
j_call: TRBJ2-1
clone_size: .
cdr3_length: 15
cdr3_aa: CASSTSGASYNEQFF
cdr3_nt: TGTGCCAGCAGCACCAGCGGGGCGTCCTACAATGAGCAGTTCTTC

v_call: TRBV7-9
d_call: .
j_call: TRBJ2-1
clone_size: .
cdr3_length: 15
cdr3_aa: CASSLAYGGGHEQFF
cdr3_nt: TGTGCCAGCAGCTTAGCCTACGGAGGTGGGCATGAGCAGTTCTTC

v_call: TRBV5-1
d_call: TRBD2
j_call: TRBJ2-7
clone_size: .
cdr3_length: 16
cdr3_aa: CASTGGEGLAGPEQYF
cdr3_nt: TGCGCCAGCACCGGGGGGGAAGGACTAGCGGGGCCCGAGCAGTACTTC

v_call: TRBV4-1
d_call: .
j_call: TRBJ1-5
clone_size: .
cdr3_length: 18
cdr3_aa: CASSQDWRRGYSNQPQHF
cdr3_nt: TGCGCCAGCAGCCAAGATTGGCGTAGAGGTTATAGCAATCAGCCCCAGCATTTT

v_call: TRBV29-1
d_call: TRBD1
j_call: TRBJ1-2
clone_size: .
cdr3_length: 15
cdr3_aa: CSVEQFGTGEDGYTF
cdr3_nt: TGCAGCGTTGAGCAGTTTGGGACAGGGGAGGATGGCTACACCTTC

v_call: TRBV27
d_call: TRBD2
j_call: TRBJ2-2
clone_size: .
cdr3_length: 15
cdr3_aa: CASSPAGGRNGELFF
cdr3_nt: TGTGCCAGCAGTCCAGCGGGGGGCCGGAACGGGGAGCTGTTTTTT

v_call: TRBV5-1
d_call: TRBD2
j_call: TRBJ2-3
clone_size: .
cdr3_length: 16
cdr3_aa: CASSLGSSGATDTQYF
cdr3_nt: TGCGCCAGCAGCTTGGGTTCTAGCGGGGCAACAGATACGCAGTATTTT

v_call: TRBV28
d_call: .
j_call: TRBJ1-5
clone_size: .
cdr3_length: 14
cdr3_aa: CASSLLGPDQPQHF
cdr3_nt: TGTGCCAGCAGTTTACTCGGTCCGGATCAGCCCCAGCATTTT

v_call: TRBV2
d_call: .
j_call: TRBJ2-6
clone_size: .
cdr3_length: 17
cdr3_aa: CASSGAGPYSGANVLTF
cdr3_nt: TGTGCCAGCAGTGGGGCAGGTCCCTACTCTGGGGCCAACGTCCTGACTTTC

v_call: TRBV7-2
d_call: TRBD1
j_call: TRBJ1-5
clone_size: few
cdr3_length: 14
cdr3_aa: CASSLDRGNQPQHF
cdr3_nt: TGTGCCAGCAGCTTGGACAGGGGCAATCAGCCCCAGCATTTT

v_call: TRBV7-9
d_call: TRBD1
j_call: TRBJ1-4
clone_size: .
cdr3_length: 14
cdr3_aa: CASSFGTGDEKLFF
cdr3_nt: TGTGCCAGCAGCTTTGGGACAGGGGACGAAAAACTGTTTTTT

v_call: TRBV29-1
d_call: .
j_call: TRBJ1-1
clone_size: .
cdr3_length: 13
cdr3_aa: CSVRLERNTEAFF
cdr3_nt: TGCAGCGTCCGGTTAGAAAGGAACACTGAAGCTTTCTTT

v_call: TRBV7-8
d_call: .
j_call: TRBJ2-2
clone_size: .
cdr3_length: 14
cdr3_aa: CASSLVAPPGELFF
cdr3_nt: TGTGCCAGCAGCTTAGTAGCCCCCCCCGGGGAGCTGTTTTTT

v_call: TRBV19
d_call: .
j_call: TRBJ1-1
clone_size: .
cdr3_length: 15
cdr3_aa: CASSIVPYKNTEAFF
cdr3_nt: TGTGCCAGTAGTATAGTACCTTACAAGAACACTGAAGCTTTCTTT

v_call: TRBV19
d_call: .
j_call: TRBJ1-1
clone_size: .
cdr3_length: 14
cdr3_aa: CASSIRQEGIEAFF
cdr3_nt: TGTGCCAGTAGTATACGACAGGAAGGCATTGAAGCTTTCTTT

v_call: TRBV29-1
d_call: TRBD2
j_call: TRBJ2-3
clone_size: .
cdr3_length: 22
cdr3_aa: CSVARVRETSGRSRSRTDTQYF
cdr3_nt: TGCAGCGTTGCTCGAGTCCGCGAGACTAGCGGGAGGTCCCGGTCGCGCACAGATACGCAGTATTTT

v_call: TRBV28
d_call: TRBD2
j_call: TRBJ2-1
clone_size: few
cdr3_length: 16
cdr3_aa: CASSKTGLADYNEQFF
cdr3_nt: TGTGCCAGCAGTAAGACGGGACTAGCGGACTACAATGAGCAGTTCTTC

v_call: TRBV4-3
d_call: TRBD2
j_call: TRBJ2-7
clone_size: .
cdr3_length: 14
cdr3_aa: CASSPERGGDEQYF
cdr3_nt: TGCGCCAGCAGCCCGGAGCGGGGGGGTGACGAGCAGTACTTC

v_call: TRBV9
d_call: TRBD1
j_call: TRBJ2-7
clone_size: .
cdr3_length: 13
cdr3_aa: CASSVRDRAEQYF
cdr3_nt: TGTGCCAGCAGCGTACGGGACAGGGCCGAGCAGTACTTC